A selection of T cell receptor beta chains follows, all from one sample in a study of T cells in localized non-small cell lung cancer. Here immunoSEQ multiplex PCR was the method, and the copy in TCRdb shows in-frame clones only, minus some. The data show roughly 27,000 clones, with less than 95% seen just once and about 1.1% held by the top ten. This specimen consisted of peripheral blood, obtained before any cancer treatment. The receptors originated from a woman aged 35 to 69 with stage I lung adenocarcinoma. The conserved cysteine and the conserved F or W are not part of the CDR3 here. Each record gives: clone size, V gene, CDR3 protein. Not every row has a clone size; where given, it reads once, few, many or a size class.

few | TRBV30 | AWSGVGGDTDTQY
NA | TRBV11-3 | ASSLGRGNTEAF
NA | TRBV27 | ASSLSIRADGYT
NA | TRBV6-6 | ASSYPPRGTEAF
NA | TRBV6-5 | ASSYSIRSSYNEQF
NA | TRBV28 | ASSYWGRVMNTEAF
NA | TRBV27 | ASSLLGGVNTEAF
NA | TRBV6-1 | AISRQGAEAF
NA | TRBV4-1 | ASSQTSGGGSPLH
NA | TRBV6-4 | ASSEWGAGPLNEQF
NA | TRBV7-6 | ASSLEWSAPYEQY
NA | TRBV5-4 | ASSFRAQNTEAF
NA | TRBV5-1 | ASSLQGGNTEAF
NA | TRBV10-3 | AISDSLRGQPQH
once | TRBV18 | ASSPTRGRGVDNEQF
NA | TRBV7-9 | ASSLALGQGANTGELF
NA | TRBV14 | ATMKAGSMNTEAF
NA | TRBV6-5 | ASSPGHSSSYEQY
NA | TRBV30 | AWSVGGAGELF
NA | TRBV7-9 | ASSLTQGREQF
NA | TRBV7-2 | ASSQSSTEIGHNSPLH
NA | TRBV19 | ASSIQAGGSYEQY
NA | TRBV4-3 | ASSEGDSSVSGANVLT
NA | TRBV6-1 | ASSPTGANQPQH
NA | TRBV30 | AWSLTLYEQY
NA | TRBV13 | ASSLGRSSSSRNEQF
NA | TRBV29-1 | SGGQGYNEQF
NA | TRBV27 | ASSNRRDGNQPQH
NA | TRBV7-2 | ASSFQGLETQY
NA | TRBV29-1 | SVGDSFFRGSETQY
NA | TRBV18 | ASSPQGPDQPQH
NA | TRBV5-8 | ASSQDPAGVSETQY
NA | TRBV19 | ASSVGPSTGEQY
NA | TRBV6-6 | ASRGDYQTQY
NA | TRBV30 | AWSSGRTEAF
once | TRBV5-8 | ASRGTGRTNEKLF
NA | TRBV5-6 | ASSGNSPLH
NA | TRBV4-2 | ASSQEGGETEAF
few | TRBV25-1 | ASSDNRQPQH
once | TRBV29-1 | SARGGLRGETQY
NA | TRBV4-1 | ASSQDGGSYYEQY
few | TRBV7-6 | ASSIRDRDGEQY
NA | TRBV30 | AWGTGGNQPQH
few | TRBV4-1 | ASSQGTSGVDTQY
NA | TRBV11-2 | ASSRAIRTGELF
NA | TRBV29-1 | SVLPPGGTGEQY
NA | TRBV27 | ASSFLPLNTEAF
once | TRBV19 | ASKGAGLSGNTIY
NA | TRBV29-1 | SVDRGLSTEAF
few | TRBV7-6 | ASSQGNTEAF
NA | TRBV18 | ASSQRGQGALEQY
NA | TRBV9 | ASSVGTGKAYEQY
few | TRBV15 | ATSPAGSSTDTQY
NA | TRBV21-1 | ASSKRGGCNQPQH
NA | TRBV7-2 | ASSLGFMEVDNYGYT